The 21 T cell receptor beta chains in this list originate from one sample, sequenced in a study of cytomegalovirus exposure and HLA in healthy donors. A multiplex PCR was run with 60 Vbeta primers and 13 Jbeta primers. The assay was immunoSEQ multiplex PCR, and TCRdb's table has in-frame clones only and misses some. The sample lists approximately 140,000 clones; approximately 78% were seen once. The material sequenced was PBMCs. The receptors stem from a woman aged 35 to 49 in good health and CMV-seropositive.

The V gene is TRBV15, the J gene TRBJ1-2, with a possible D match to TRBD1 (6 bases). Germline V lookup: CDR1 LNHNV, CDR2 YYDKDF (reference sequence). V was trimmed by 0 bases and J by 6 bases, leaving 11 bases between them. This CDR3 has 14 amino acids. Here the CDR3 reads CATSREAGADGYTF. CDR3 DNA: TGTGCCACCAGCAGAGAAGCGGGGGCAGATGGCTACACCTTC.

The rearrangement joins TRBV11-2 to TRBJ2-7; 8 nucleotides match TRBD2. The CDR3 has 14 residues. Germline trimming cut 8 bases from V and 4 bases from J; bases unmatched to any gene: 10. Germline CDR1 reads SGHAT; CDR2 reads FQNNGV. In DNA form, the CDR3 reads TGTGCCAGCGGCGGGAGGTTTTCATATTACGAGCAGTACTTC. It translates to CASGGRFSYYEQYF.

The genes are TRBV27 and TRBJ1-2; TRBD1 is a possible D gene (5 bases). The ends were cut back, 4 bases at V and 6 bases at J, with 18 bases in the middle. The CDR3 totals 15 residues. Germline V lookup: CDR1 MNHEY, CDR2 SMNVEV (reference sequence). The CDR3 nucleotides are TGTGCCAGCAGTTACAGGCGTCTCCCCCGTGATGGCTACACCTTC. Protein: CASSYRRLPRDGYTF.

The CDR3 coding sequence is TGTGCCAGCAGGGATTTTGGGGGGACTGAAGCTTTCTTT. Translating gives CASRDFGGTEAFF. J is TRBJ1-1 and V is TRBV6-1, with D maybe TRBD1 (5 bases). The length of the CDR3 is 13 residues. Germline loops: CDR1 MNHNS, CDR2 SASEGT. Trimming cost V 6 bases and J 5 bases, with 13 bases left between them.

The gene calls are TRBV5-1 and TRBJ2-3, with 8 bases matching TRBD2. The length of the CDR3 is 14 residues. Germline V gene sequence: CDR1 SGHRS, CDR2 YFSETQ. V lost 3 bases to trimming and J lost 5 bases; unmatched junction nucleotides: 5. This CDR3 is CASSSAAGGDTQYF. The CDR3 nucleotides read TGCGCCAGCAGCTCGGCGGCGGGGGGAGATACGCAGTATTTT.

The chain carries TRBV29-1 and TRBJ1-2; TRBD1 matches at 8 bases. The junction had 7 bases not matched to a gene; V was cut back by 6 bases and J by 1 base. Germline V CDR1 and CDR2: SQVTM, ANQGSEA. The CDR3 runs to 14 residues. The CDR3: CSVDRQGNNYGYTF. The CDR3 coding sequence is TGCAGCGTAGATCGACAGGGGAATAACTATGGCTACACCTTC.

The chain is built from TRBV9 and TRBJ2-3; TRBD2 agrees at 10 bases. From germline, CDR1 is SGDLS and CDR2 YYNGEE. With V trimmed by 0 bases and J by 7 bases, 5 bases remained unmatched. The length of the CDR3 is 15 residues. The CDR3 here is CASSVGSGRIYTQYF. CDR3 nucleotide sequence: TGTGCCAGCAGCGTAGGTAGCGGGAGGATCTATACGCAGTATTTT.

The rearrangement joins TRBV21-1 to TRBJ1-5; the tabulated D call, TRBD1, remains unverified against the DNA. TRBV21-1 is classified as a pseudogene. The CDR3 is 18 amino acids. As DNA, the CDR3 is TGTGCCAGCAGCAAAGGGAGACACAGGGGGACTATCAATCAGCCCCAGCATTTT. Translating it yields CASSKGRHRGTINQPQHF.

The gene calls are TRBV29-1 and TRBJ1-2; TRBD1 matches 9 bases. The CDR3 spans 12 residues. J lost 6 bases, V lost 7 bases, and 6 bases had no gene match. Germline V gene data show CDR1 as SQVTM and CDR2 as ANQGSEA. This CDR3 reads CSGGDRVDGYTF. The CDR3 nucleotides read TGCAGCGGGGGGGACAGGGTTGATGGCTACACCTTC.

V is TRBV29-1 and J is TRBJ2-7; no clear D gene. The CDR3 has 12 amino acids. V was cut by 4 bases and J by 0 bases, with 7 bases left in between. CDR1 and CDR2 from the germline V gene are SQVTM and ANQGSEA. CDR3 sequence (DNA): TGCAGCGTTGCCTTGTCCTCCTACGAGCAGTACTTC. Its protein product is CSVALSSYEQYF.

This chain uses TRBV27 with TRBJ1-5; a weak D match, TRBD1 (5 bases). Germline V gene lookup returns CDR1 MNHEY and CDR2 SMNVEV (reference sequence). The CDR3 is 13 residues long. The V and J ends lost 5 bases and 5 bases respectively, with 10 bases between them. The CDR3 DNA reads TGTGCCAGCAGTGAACAGGTGGATCAGCCCCAGCATTTT. Translated, it gives CASSEQVDQPQHF.

Remarks on this clone: The same CDR3 can be traced to other DNA sequences in this sample. The genes are TRBV5-1 and TRBJ2-1; 11 bases line up with TRBD2. Losses at the gene ends were 4 bases for V and 3 bases for J; bases not matched to a gene: 3. Germline CDR1 reads SGHRS; CDR2 reads YFSETQ. This CDR3 spans 15 amino acids. CDR3 sequence: CASSAGLADYNEQFF. The DNA for the CDR3 is TGCGCCAGCAGCGCGGGACTAGCGGACTACAATGAGCAGTTCTTC.

The chain recombines TRBV27 with TRBJ2-1; 10 nucleotides agree with TRBD2. Germline loops: CDR1 MNHEY, CDR2 SMNVEV (reference sequence). The V gene end was trimmed by 7 bases and the J gene end by 9 bases; junction bases not matched to a gene: 9. This CDR3 spans 14 amino acids. For the CDR3, the DNA is TGTGCCAGCACATCTAGCGGGAGTTTTCGTGAGCAGTTCTTC. It is translated as CASTSSGSFREQFF.

The chain carries TRBV5-1 and TRBJ1-6, with a weak D call TRBD1 (6 bases). V lost 1 base to trimming and J lost 11 bases, with 13 bases between them. The CDR3 contains 14 residues. Germline V lookup: CDR1 SGHRS, CDR2 YFSETQ. The CDR3 bases are TGCGCCAGCAGCTTGACAGGGATCGAAACACCCCTCCACTTT. It translates to CASSLTGIETPLHF.

The V and J genes are TRBV2 and TRBJ2-3, with 12 bases that match TRBD2. V lost 8 bases to trimming and J lost 5 bases; unmatched junction nucleotides: 2. Germline CDR1 and CDR2: SNHLY and FYNNEI. This CDR3 has 13 residues. CDR3 in amino acids: CASGLAGIDTQYF. The CDR3 DNA is TGTGCCAGCGGACTAGCGGGAATAGATACGCAGTATTTT.

This chain links TRBV11-2 with TRBJ2-5, with 8 bases identical to TRBD2. This CDR3 is 14 amino acids long. Per the germline V gene, CDR1 is SGHAT and CDR2 is FQNNGV. With V trimmed by 3 bases and J by 5 bases, 5 bases remained unmatched. The CDR3 protein is CASSFNRGRETQYF. The CDR3 DNA is TGTGCCAGCAGCTTCAATCGCGGGAGGGAGACCCAGTACTTC.

The rearrangement links TRBV7-9 to TRBJ1-3; D not certain. Trimming left V 1 base short and J 0 bases short, with 7 bases between. The CDR3 runs to 15 residues. Germline CDR1 is SEHNR and CDR2 is FQNEAQ (reference sequence). The CDR3 protein is CASSLDAGSGNTIYF. The CDR3 DNA follows: TGTGCCAGCAGCTTAGACGCCGGCTCTGGAAACACCATATATTTT.

In this sample, this clone turned up a few times. The chain carries TRBV10-3 and TRBJ1-1; 7 nucleotides line up with TRBD1. CDR3 length: 15 amino acids. Looked up from germline, CDR1 is ENHRY and CDR2 is SYGVKD. Trimming at V came to 2 bases and at J to 3 bases, leaving 6 bases not matched to a gene. The CDR3 region has the DNA TGTGCCATCAGTGAGACCAGGGGGTTTTACACTGAAGCTTTCTTT. Translation: CAISETRGFYTEAFF.

V and J are TRBV7-2 and TRBJ2-7; possibly TRBD2 for D (5 bases). CDR1 and CDR2 from the germline V gene are SGHTA and FQGNSA. The germline V and J ends were trimmed by 3 bases and 4 bases, with 10 bases remaining between them. This CDR3 spans 13 amino acids. The CDR3 DNA follows: TGTGCCAGCAGCTTTAATCGAGGGTACGAGCAGTACTTC. It specifies CASSFNRGYEQYF.

The chain is built from TRBV7-8 and TRBJ1-2, with D possibly matching TRBD1 (6 bases). Trimming shortened V by 1 base and J by 14 bases, and 11 bases separated the two germline ends. Germline V lookup: CDR1 SGHVS, CDR2 FQNEAQ. The CDR3 loop spans 11 amino acids. This CDR3 is CASSLGGRGTF. As DNA, the CDR3 is TGTGCCAGCAGCTTAGGGGGGCGCGGTACCTTC.

The rearrangement links TRBV4-2 to TRBJ2-4, with 7 bases that match TRBD1. Germline-derived CDR1 and CDR2 are LGHNA and YNFKEQ. This CDR3 is 16 amino acids long. V was pared by 0 bases and J by 2 bases, with 4 bases of the junction left unmatched. The DNA of the CDR3 is TGTGCCAGCAGCCAAGATATCAGGGGGACCAAAAACATTCAGTACTTC. This sequence encodes CASSQDIRGTKNIQYF.